One and the same sample provided the 8 T cell receptor beta chains below, sequenced in a study of CD8 T cells in Susac syndrome. Random-hexamer reverse transcription was applied to about 0.45 to 1 ug RNA. TCRdb re-called the immunoSEQ multiplex PCR reads through MiXCR, storing one row per CDR3 protein. The sample consists of about 250,000 distinct CDR3 sequences, 85% to 95% of them appearing once. Sequenced: CD4+ T cells from PBMCs. Source of these receptors: a human donor with multiple sclerosis.

The chain couples TRBV19 to TRBJ1-1; D is uncertain. V gave up 5 bases and J gave up 2 bases, with 18 bases separating them. From germline, CDR1 is LNHDA and CDR2 SQIVND (reference sequence). The CDR3 totals 16 residues. As DNA, the CDR3 is TGTGCCAGTAGTCCAGTATTAGGACGGGCAAACACTGAAGCTTTCTTT. Encoded protein: CASSPVLGRANTEAFF. Drawing the rest from reference TRBV19 and TRBJ1-1, the complete variable domain is DGGITQSPKYLFRKEGQNVTLSCEQNLNHDAMYWYRQDPGQGLRLIYYSQIVNDFQKGDIAEGYSVSREKKESFPLTVTSAQKNPTAFYLCASSPVLGRANTEAFFGQGTRLTVV.

The chain couples TRBV11-3 to TRBJ2-2; 11 bases map to TRBD1. CDR1 and CDR2 (germline): SGHNT, YENEEA. Trimming took 5 bases from V and 6 from J; bases not matched to a gene: 2. The CDR3 extends over 14 amino acids. CDR3 bases: TGTGCCAGCAGCATGGACAGGGGGCCCGGGGAGCTGTTTTTT. Translation gives CASSMDRGPGELFF. The full variable domain, in which reference TRBV11-3 and TRBJ2-2 provide the parts outside the CDR3, is EAGVVQSPRYKIIEKKQPVAFWCNPISGHNTLYWYLQNLGQGPELLIRYENEEAVDDSQLPKDRFSAERLKGVDSTLKIQPAELGDSAVYLCASSMDRGPGELFFGEGSRLTVL.

V gene TRBV29-1 combines with J gene TRBJ1-1; possibly TRBD1 for D (6 bases). V dropped 6 bases and J dropped 4 bases, with 12 bases sitting between them. The germline V gene has CDR1 SQVTM and CDR2 ANQGSEA. The CDR3 consists of 12 residues. The CDR3 sequence is CSVSRGGTEAFF. CDR3 in DNA: TGCAGCGTCTCGAGGGGGGGCACTGAAGCTTTCTTT.

The sample holds one count of this clonotype. The chain has TRBV28 and TRBJ2-2, with 8 positions matching TRBD1. The CDR3 extends over 14 amino acids. Trimming cost V 10 bases and J 5 bases; bases outside gene matches: 9. Germline CDR1 reads MDHEN; CDR2 reads SYDVKM. The CDR3 DNA reads TGTGCCACCCCTCGACAGGGGCCGACCGGGGAGCTGTTTTTT. It codes for CATPRQGPTGELFF.

J is TRBJ1-5 and V is TRBV6-1; no clear D. This CDR3 is 12 amino acids long. The germline V gene has CDR1 MNHNS and CDR2 SASEGT. V shed 2 bases and J shed 8 bases, with 7 bases lying between them. CDR3 loop: CASSEPREPQHF. CDR3 bases: TGTGCCAGCAGTGAACCGCGGGAGCCCCAGCATTTT.

The chain is built from TRBV7-3 and TRBJ1-1; perhaps TRBD1 as D (6 bases). Trimming removed 2 bases at V and 7 bases at J, with 11 bases between. Germline values: CDR1 SGHTA, CDR2 FQGTGA. The CDR3 consists of 13 residues. CDR3 residues: CASSLAPGDEAFF. In DNA, the CDR3 is TGTGCCAGCAGCTTAGCCCCAGGGGATGAAGCTTTCTTT.

V and J are TRBV5-1 and TRBJ2-1; TRBD2 aligns across 7 bases. The CDR3 contains 14 residues. CDR1 SGHRS and CDR2 YFSETQ come from the germline V gene. With 4 bases clipped from V and 5 bases from J, the junction kept 6 bases outside the gene matches. CDR3 coding DNA: TGCGCCAGCAGCCTGAGCGGGACTAACAATGAGCAGTTCTTC. Translated, it gives CASSLSGTNNEQFF.

In this sample, this clonotype turned up a few times. The chain is built from TRBV19 and TRBJ1-6, with 8 bases that match TRBD1. CDR1 and CDR2 from the germline V gene are LNHDA and SQIVND (reference sequence). The CDR3 sequence is 16 residues long. V trimming: 3 bases; J trimming: 6 bases; junction bases outside the gene matches: 7. The CDR3: CASSMGQGAGNSPLHF. The DNA of the CDR3 is TGTGCCAGTAGTATGGGGCAGGGGGCTGGTAATTCACCCCTCCACTTT.